Sequencing of this T cell receptor (beta chain) was carried out in a study of blood T cell repertoires in COVID-19. Study summary: Acute and convalescent COVID-19 specimens originated in the United States, Italy and Spain. The analysed material was cDNA or gDNA that came from T cells, B-cell-depleted T cells, or PBMCs.

Germline values: CDR1 KGHDR, CDR2 SFDVKD. The CDR3 runs to 14 residues. V lost 9 bases and J 2 bases, leaving 14 bases between the germline ends. Per the original data handling: From reference gene primer amplification, estimates of nucleated cell counts were derived. Sequencing was performed with immunoSEQ multiplex PCR; in TCRdb, only in-frame clones are kept and a portion is missing. The V and J calls and the clone size are those of that table, but D and trimming were determined from the DNA. This sample has some 100,000 clones, with just over 85% found just once. This clonotype originated in a woman aged 70-85 years with acute or convalescent COVID-19. The chain is built from TRBV24-1 and TRBJ2-3; possible D gene TRBD1, 5 bases. Material for sequencing was peripheral blood. CDR3 in DNA: TGTGCCACCTCCTACGGACAAGTCACAGATACGCAGTATTTT. This gives the protein CATSYGQVTDTQYF.